This T cell receptor beta chain was retrieved from a study of blood T cell repertoires in COVID-19. Study-level information: From the United States, Italy and Spain came samples of acute and convalescent COVID-19. In each case, the material was cDNA or gDNA derived from T cells, B-cell-depleted T cells, or PBMCs.

Original data processing: Amplified reference gene primers provided the basis for estimating nucleated cell counts. TCRdb's copy holds only in-frame clones and misses some; the assay was immunoSEQ multiplex PCR. The V and J calls and clone size come from that table; D and trimming were worked out from the DNA. This table has 200,000 to 250,000 clones, roughly 80% appearing once. V was clipped by 8 bases and J by 4 bases, with 19 bases between them. The CDR3 contains 15 residues. Germline CDR1 reads SNHLY; CDR2 reads FYNNEI. The TCR comes from a woman between 50 and 59 years old with acute or convalescent COVID-19. The material sequenced was peripheral blood. V usage is TRBV2 and J usage is TRBJ2-3; D might be TRBD1 (5 bases). CDR3 in amino acids: CASRQLGMGADTQYF. The CDR3 DNA is TGTGCCAGCCGACAGCTAGGGATGGGCGCAGATACGCAGTATTTT.